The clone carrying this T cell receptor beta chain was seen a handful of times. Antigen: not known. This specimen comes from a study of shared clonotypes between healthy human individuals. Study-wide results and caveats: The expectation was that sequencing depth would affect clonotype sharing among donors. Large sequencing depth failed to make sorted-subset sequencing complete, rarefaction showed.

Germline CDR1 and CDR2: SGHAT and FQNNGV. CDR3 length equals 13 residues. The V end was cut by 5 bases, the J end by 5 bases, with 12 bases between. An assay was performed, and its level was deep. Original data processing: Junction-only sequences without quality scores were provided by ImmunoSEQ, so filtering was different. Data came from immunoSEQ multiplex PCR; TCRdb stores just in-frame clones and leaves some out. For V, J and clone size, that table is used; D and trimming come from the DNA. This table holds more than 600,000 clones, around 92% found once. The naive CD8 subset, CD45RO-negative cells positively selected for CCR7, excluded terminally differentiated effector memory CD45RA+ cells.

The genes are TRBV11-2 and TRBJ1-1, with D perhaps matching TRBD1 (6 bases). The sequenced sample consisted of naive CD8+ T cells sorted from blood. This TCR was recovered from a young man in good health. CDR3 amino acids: CASSPGGLTEAFF. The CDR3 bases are TGTGCCAGCAGCCCCGGGGGGCTTACTGAAGCTTTCTTT.